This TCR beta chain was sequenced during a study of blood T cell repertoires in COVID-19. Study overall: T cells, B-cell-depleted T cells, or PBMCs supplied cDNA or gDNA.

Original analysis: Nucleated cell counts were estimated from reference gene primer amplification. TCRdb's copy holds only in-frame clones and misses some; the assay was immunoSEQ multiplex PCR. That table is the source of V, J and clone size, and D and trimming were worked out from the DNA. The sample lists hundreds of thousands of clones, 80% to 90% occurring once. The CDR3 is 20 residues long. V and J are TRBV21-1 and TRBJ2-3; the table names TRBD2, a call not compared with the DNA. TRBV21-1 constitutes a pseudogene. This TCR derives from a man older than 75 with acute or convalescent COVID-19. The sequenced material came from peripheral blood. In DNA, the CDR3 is TGTGCCAGCAGCAAAATCAAACGGCAGCGGGGGAGGACTAGCACAGATACGCAGTATTTT. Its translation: CASSKIKRQRGRTSTDTQYF.